A single sample gave rise to the 17 T cell receptor beta chains below, sequenced in a study of blood T cell repertoires in COVID-19. The table came from immunoSEQ multiplex PCR; TCRdb's copy has only in-frame clones and leaves some out. The table records about 270,000 clones, 85% of them present only once. Sequencing was performed on peripheral blood. These receptors all come from a woman aged 45-65 years with active or convalescent COVID-19.

As DNA, the CDR3 is TGTGCCAGCAGTGAAACCGGGACTAGCGGTAGAAATGAGCAGTTCTTC. Its protein product is CASSETGTSGRNEQFF. This chain joins TRBV6-1 and TRBJ2-1; 11 bases match TRBD2. CDR3 length: 16 amino acids. V shed 2 bases and J 7 bases; nucleotides not matched to a gene: 7. The germline gives CDR1 MNHNS, CDR2 SASEGT.

The gene calls are TRBV5-1 and TRBJ1-4, with 9 nucleotides matching TRBD1. Germline-derived CDR1 and CDR2 are SGHRS and YFSETQ. The CDR3 has 18 residues. The V gene end was trimmed by 4 bases and the J gene end by 0 bases; junction bases not matched to a gene: 10. The DNA of the CDR3 is TGCGCCAGCAGCGAAGGACAGGGGTTAAAATCAACTAATGAAAAACTGTTTTTT. This translates into CASSEGQGLKSTNEKLFF. Based on the CDR3 plus reference TRBV5-1 and TRBJ1-4, the full variable domain is KAGVTQTPRYLIKTRGQQVTLSCSPISGHRSVSWYQQTPGQGLQFLFEYFSETQRNKGNFPGRFSGRQFSNSRSEMNVSTLELGDSALYLCASSEGQGLKSTNEKLFFGSGTQLSVL.

A single count supports this clone. The chain carries TRBV29-1 and TRBJ1-3; weak D call: TRBD1 (5 bases). This CDR3 has 14 amino acids. The V gene lost 7 bases and the J gene lost 3 bases, with 16 bases spanning the gap. Germline V lookup: CDR1 SQVTM, CDR2 ANQGSEA. The CDR3 bases are TGCAGCGCCCGGTATCGGGGGGTTGGAAACACCATATATTTT. It codes for CSARYRGVGNTIYF. Combining the CDR3 with reference TRBV29-1 and TRBJ1-3 gives the whole variable domain SAVISQKPSRDICQRGTSLTIQCQVDSQVTMMFWYRQQPGQSLTLIATANQGSEATYESGFVIDKFPISRPNLTFSTLTVSNMSPEDSSIYLCSARYRGVGNTIYFGEGSWLTVV.

CDR3 amino acids: CASSARVNTEAFF. The CDR3 DNA is TGTGCCAGCAGCGCCAGGGTGAACACTGAAGCTTTCTTT. The chain recombines TRBV13 with TRBJ1-1; TRBD1 is a possible D gene (5 bases). Germline loops: CDR1 PRHDT, CDR2 FYEKMQ (reference sequence). Trimming stripped 5 bases from V and 0 bases from J, with 7 bases between. The CDR3 is 13 residues long.

The chain is built from TRBV6-6 and TRBJ1-1, with D possibly TRBD1 on 6 matching bases. Trimming took off 0 bases at V and 5 bases at J, with 7 bases between the two ends. CDR1 and CDR2 from the germline V gene are MNHNY and SVGAGI (reference sequence). The CDR3 is 13 amino acids. The CDR3 coding sequence is TGTGCCAGCAGTTACTCCACAGGGACTGAAGCTTTCTTT. It yields the protein CASSYSTGTEAFF.

This chain's CDR3 is CSAAGNYGYTF. The CDR3 region has the DNA TGCAGCGCGGCCGGGAACTATGGCTACACCTTC. This chain connects TRBV29-1 to TRBJ1-2, with D unresolved. CDR1 and CDR2 (germline): SQVTM, ANQGSEA. The CDR3 spans 11 residues. Trimming removed 7 bases at V and 2 bases at J, with 8 bases between.

J is TRBJ1-6 and V is TRBV6-1, with TRBD1 as a possible D gene (6 bases). Germline V CDR1 and CDR2: MNHNS, SASEGT. The CDR3 sequence is 15 residues long. With 1 base removed from V and 9 bases from J, the gap between germline ends came to 13 bases. The CDR3 bases are TGTGCCAGCAGTGAAGTTACAGGGTCCGGTTCACCCCTCCACTTT. As protein: CASSEVTGSGSPLHF.

The gene calls are TRBV15 and TRBJ2-1; weak D call: TRBD1 (6 bases). CDR3 length: 14 amino acids. The germline CDR1 and CDR2 sequences are LNHNV and YYDKDF (reference sequence). Trimming left V 3 bases short and J 2 bases short, with 8 bases between. CDR3 coding DNA: TGTGCCACCAGCAGCACAGGGACCTACAATGAGCAGTTCTTC. This gives the protein CATSSTGTYNEQFF.

This chain uses TRBV19 with TRBJ2-3; 11 bases are shared with TRBD2. CDR1 and CDR2 from the germline V gene are LNHDA and SQIVND (reference sequence). The CDR3 runs to 17 residues. Losses at the gene ends were 5 bases for V and 0 bases for J; bases not matched to a gene: 7. The CDR3 protein is CASSARTSGSSTDTQYF. CDR3 bases: TGTGCCAGTAGTGCCCGGACTAGCGGGTCTAGCACAGATACGCAGTATTTT.

The genes are TRBV28 and TRBJ2-7, with D tentatively TRBD1 (5 bases). The CDR3 is 13 residues long. The germline V gene encodes CDR1 MDHEN and CDR2 SYDVKM. Trimming stripped 9 bases from V and 1 base from J, with 13 bases between. CDR3 sequence: CASAGHQSYEQYF. The DNA of the CDR3 is TGTGCCAGTGCCGGACACCAGTCCTACGAGCAGTACTTC. The full variable domain, rest sourced from reference TRBV28 and TRBJ2-7, is DVKVTQSSRYLVKRTGEKVFLECVQDMDHENMFWYRQDPGLGLRLIYFSYDVKMKEKGDIPEGYSVSREKKERFSLILESASTNQTSMYLCASAGHQSYEQYFGPGTRLTVT.

The J gene is TRBJ2-1, the V gene TRBV5-4; 14 nucleotides agree with TRBD2. CDR3 length equals 16 residues. Germline V lookup: CDR1 SGHNT, CDR2 YYREEE (reference sequence). J lost 7 bases, V lost 3 bases, and 6 bases had no gene match. The CDR3, as DNA: TGTGCCAGCAGCTCCCCGGGACTAGCGGGAGTTAATGAGCAGTTCTTC. The encoded protein is CASSSPGLAGVNEQFF.

This sequence joins TRBV7-6 and TRBJ2-5; TRBD1 is a possible D gene (6 bases). Trimming took off 5 bases at V and 5 bases at J, with 15 bases between the two ends. The CDR3 is 14 amino acids. Germline lookup yields CDR1 SGHVS and CDR2 FNYEAQ. CDR3 amino acids: CASSQGSRVETQYF. As DNA, the CDR3 is TGTGCCAGCAGCCAGGGGTCCAGGGTGGAGACCCAGTACTTC.

This clone has only one observation. V is TRBV3-1 (or the pseudogene TRBV3-2) and J is TRBJ1-5, with 7 positions matching TRBD1. The CDR3 covers 15 residues. V was pared by 4 bases and J by 7 bases, with 10 bases of the junction left unmatched. Germline V gene data show CDR1 as LGHDT and CDR2 as YNNKEL (reference sequence). The CDR3 protein is CASSPDRVSGQPQHF. The CDR3 DNA reads TGTGCCAGCAGCCCCGACAGGGTGAGCGGCCAGCCCCAGCATTTT.

This clone was detected only a few times. J is TRBJ2-7 and V is TRBV13, with 7 bases that match TRBD1. Germline V CDR1 and CDR2: PRHDT, FYEKMQ (reference sequence). This CDR3 has 14 residues. V shed 1 base and J 3 bases; nucleotides not matched to a gene: 3. CDR3 amino acids: CASSLVDRYYEQYF. The CDR3 nucleotides read TGTGCCAGCAGCTTAGTGGACAGGTACTACGAGCAGTACTTC. The whole variable domain, remainder taken from reference TRBV13 and TRBJ2-7, is AAGVIQSPRHLIKEKRETATLKCYPIPRHDTVYWYQQGPGQDPQFLISFYEKMQSDKGSIPDRFSAQQFSDYHSELNMSSLELGDSALYFCASSLVDRYYEQYFGPGTRLTVT.

This rearrangement joins TRBV5-1 to TRBJ2-2; the match to TRBD2 covers 7 bases. Germline V gene data show CDR1 as SGHRS and CDR2 as YFSETQ. V was clipped by 4 bases and J by 3 bases; unmatched bases: 24. This CDR3 has 21 amino acids. The CDR3 protein is CASSHSTRGGGRFRDTGELFF. The CDR3 DNA is TGCGCCAGCAGCCACTCTACTAGAGGAGGCGGGAGATTCAGGGACACCGGGGAGCTGTTTTTT.

As DNA, the CDR3 is TGTGCCAGCAGTTACTCGCTCCCCAGGGGGCGAGAGACCCAGTACTTC. Protein product: CASSYSLPRGRETQYF. This chain links TRBV6-2 or TRBV6-3 with TRBJ2-5, with TRBD1 identical over 8 bases. Germline values: CDR1 MNHEY, CDR2 SVGEGT. This CDR3 region has 16 residues. V lost 0 bases to trimming and J lost 4 bases; unmatched junction nucleotides: 7.

The chain has TRBV4-1 and TRBJ2-2; no clear D gene. The V gene's germline CDR1 is MGHRA and CDR2 YSYEKL. The CDR3 has 15 residues. Trimming shortened V by 4 bases and J by 1 base, and 10 bases separated the two germline ends. DNA of the CDR3: TGCGCCAGCAGCCTAAGTTTACTGAACACCGGGGAGCTGTTTTTT. Protein sequence: CASSLSLLNTGELFF.